This entry concerns a single T cell receptor (beta chain). Compared with germline, one end of the junction differs, possibly owing to a read error. These data are taken from a study of blood T cell repertoires in COVID-19. For the study at large: From the United States, Italy and Spain came samples of acute and convalescent COVID-19. T cells, B-cell-depleted T cells, or PBMCs provided the cDNA or gDNA that served as material.

Methods used by the authors: Amplification with reference gene primers provided the estimates of nucleated cell counts. The method was immunoSEQ multiplex PCR; TCRdb's version includes in-frame clones alone and lacks a portion of them. The V and J calls and clone size are taken from that table; D and trimming were inferred from the DNA. The top ten clones hold roughly 7% of a sample with about 300,000 clones, 88% of them seen once. Per germline, CDR1 MNHEY and CDR2 SVGAGI. There are 13 residues in the CDR3. This clonotype was sampled from a young woman who had recovered from COVID-19. The sequenced material came from peripheral blood. This chain connects TRBV6-5 to TRBJ2-7, with 7 bases aligning to TRBD1. The CDR3 coding sequence is TGTGCCAGCCAGGGACCGACAGGGTTTGGCTCGAACTTC. Amino acid sequence: CASQGPTGFGSNF.